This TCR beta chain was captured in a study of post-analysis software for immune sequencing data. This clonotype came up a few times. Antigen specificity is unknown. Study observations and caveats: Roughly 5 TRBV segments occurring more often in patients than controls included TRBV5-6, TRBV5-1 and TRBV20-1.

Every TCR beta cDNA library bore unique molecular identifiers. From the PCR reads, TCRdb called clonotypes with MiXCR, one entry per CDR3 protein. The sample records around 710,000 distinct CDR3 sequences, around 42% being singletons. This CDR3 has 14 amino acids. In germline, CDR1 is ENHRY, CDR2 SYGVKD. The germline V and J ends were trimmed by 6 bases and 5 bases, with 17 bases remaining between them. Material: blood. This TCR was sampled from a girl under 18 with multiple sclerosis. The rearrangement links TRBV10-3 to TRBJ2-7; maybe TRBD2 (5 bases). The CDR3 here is CAISGKAREHEQYF. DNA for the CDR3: TGTGCCATCAGCGGAAAGGCTAGGGAGCACGAGCAGTACTTC.